This TCR beta chain was observed in a study of HIV-infected patients and healthy controls. Study findings and constraints: Significant mean usage differences between HIV-infected patients and controls involved eight alpha and eight beta V genes.

Around 450 ng RNA was reverse transcribed with alpha and beta constant-region primers. Separate chain-specific third strand synthesis with multiplexing indices produced the alpha and beta libraries. TCRdb re-analysed the 5' RACE reads in MiXCR, keeping a single row per CDR3 protein. Here the sample spans under 10,000 distinct CDR3 sequences, 8.4% being singletons. The CDR3 is 14 residues long. V lost 7 bases, J lost 2 bases, and 7 bases stayed unmatched. The germline V gene has CDR1 SNHLY and CDR2 FYNNEI. Roughly three months, about 14 weeks, into antiretroviral therapy, follow-up blood was collected. All unsorted peripheral T cells were captured because whole blood was used without fractionation. Exclusions covered tumors, febrile or AIDS-related illness, and hepatitis B or C coinfection. This clonotype was counted many times. The antigen is undetermined.

The TCR originated in an adult with HIV infection. The rearrangement links TRBV2 to TRBJ2-5; TRBD1 matches at 7 bases. Sample: blood, taken during antiretroviral therapy. This chain's CDR3 is CASTTGQFQETQYF. The CDR3 nucleotides read TGTGCCAGCACCACGGGACAGTTTCAAGAGACCCAGTACTTC.